These 26 T cell receptor beta chains were sequenced from one sample in a study of shared clonotypes between healthy human individuals. The method was immunoSEQ multiplex PCR; TCRdb's version includes in-frame clones alone and lacks a portion of them. The sample has about 2.5 million clones; around 93% are singletons. The sample consisted of naive CD4+ T cells from PBMCs. Subset meaning: CD45RA+ positively selected. These receptors all come from a man aged 18-30 years in good health. Some clones in this sample may be carry-over from other donors' samples.

J is TRBJ1-1 and V is TRBV5-1, with no clear D. Germline V gene lookup returns CDR1 SGHRS and CDR2 YFSETQ. The CDR3 spans 14 residues. Deletions cut 1 base from V and 1 base from J, with 8 bases between. The CDR3 sequence is CASSLRFGNTEAFF. The CDR3 nucleotides are TGCGCCAGCAGCTTGCGGTTTGGGAACACTGAAGCTTTCTTT.

This clone was seen just once. The chain uses TRBV15 and TRBJ1-2; TRBD1 might be the D (6 bases). Per germline, CDR1 LNHNV and CDR2 YYDKDF (reference sequence). V was clipped by 4 bases and J by 8 bases, with 17 bases between them. The CDR3 loop spans 14 amino acids. The CDR3 region has the DNA TGTGCCACCAGCATAAACAGGGAAAACAGCGGCTACACCTTC. It yields the protein CATSINRENSGYTF.

The chain employs TRBV9 and TRBJ1-1; D is undetermined. V lost 0 bases to trimming and J lost 4 bases, with 13 bases between them. CDR1 SGDLS and CDR2 YYNGEE come from the germline V gene. CDR3 length: 15 amino acids. This CDR3 is CASSVEAGGSTEAFF. The CDR3 DNA reads as TGTGCCAGCAGCGTAGAGGCGGGCGGGAGCACTGAAGCTTTCTTT.

CDR3 sequence: CASSLELAGAGNEQFF. The CDR3 DNA follows: TGCGCCAGCAGCCTAGAACTAGCGGGAGCGGGCAATGAGCAGTTCTTC. This rearrangement joins TRBV5-1 to TRBJ2-1; 11 bases fit TRBD2. The CDR3 loop spans 16 amino acids. V lost 4 bases and J lost 6; bases outside the gene matches: 9. CDR1 is SGHRS and CDR2 is YFSETQ in the germline V gene. Full variable domain (missing parts from reference TRBV5-1 and TRBJ2-1): KAGVTQTPRYLIKTRGQQVTLSCSPISGHRSVSWYQQTPGQGLQFLFEYFSETQRNKGNFPGRFSGRQFSNSRSEMNVSTLELGDSALYLCASSLELAGAGNEQFFGPGTRLTVL.

The CDR3 region is CASTGVNEQFF. Written as DNA, the CDR3 is TGTGCCAGCACCGGCGTGAATGAGCAGTTCTTC. The rearrangement links TRBV11-3 to TRBJ2-1, with D unclear. Trimming took off 7 bases at V and 7 bases at J, with 8 bases between the two ends. The CDR3 has 11 amino acids. In germline, CDR1 is SGHNT, CDR2 YENEEA.

The chain has TRBV28 and TRBJ1-4; D call uncertain. The V end was cut by 1 base, the J end by 8 bases, with 11 bases between. CDR3 length equals 14 residues. Germline V CDR1 and CDR2: MDHEN, SYDVKM. CDR3 in DNA: TGTGCCAGCAGTTTATTCGGGTTTCAAGAAAAACTGTTTTTT. It is translated as CASSLFGFQEKLFF.

This clone was counted a single time. The chain carries TRBV9 and TRBJ1-3; D unclear. This CDR3 contains 13 residues. Trimming took 1 base from V and 4 from J, leaving 6 bases between them. Germline lookup yields CDR1 SGDLS and CDR2 YYNGEE. The chain's CDR3 is CASSVSPGNTIYF. The CDR3 nucleotides are TGTGCCAGCAGCGTATCACCGGGAAACACCATATATTTT.

This sequence joins TRBV10-3 and TRBJ2-3; TRBD2 might be the D (6 bases). The V gene lost 6 bases and the J gene lost 0 bases, with 13 bases spanning the gap. CDR3 size: 15 residues. Germline V gives CDR1 ENHRY, CDR2 SYGVKD. The DNA for the CDR3 is TGTGCCATCAGAGTAGGGCGGGAAAGCACAGATACGCAGTATTTT. Its protein is CAIRVGRESTDTQYF.

A few counts support this clone. The chain combines TRBV27 with TRBJ2-7, with 9 bases matching TRBD1. CDR3 length: 11 residues. J lost 5 bases, V lost 10 bases, and 3 bases had no gene match. The V gene's germline CDR1 is MNHEY and CDR2 SMNVEV (reference sequence). The CDR3, as DNA: TGTGCCACCAGGGACAGGGACGAGCAGTACTTC. It yields the protein CATRDRDEQYF.

This clone was recorded only once. The chain combines TRBV28 with TRBJ2-3, with 11 bases lining up with TRBD2. The CDR3 runs to 14 residues. Trimming took 9 bases from V and 2 from J; bases not matched to a gene: 4. Germline V gives CDR1 MDHEN, CDR2 SYDVKM. This CDR3 reads CASELAGVTDTQYF. The CDR3, as DNA: TGTGCCAGTGAACTAGCGGGAGTCACAGATACGCAGTATTTT. Drawing the rest from reference TRBV28 and TRBJ2-3, the complete variable domain is DVKVTQSSRYLVKRTGEKVFLECVQDMDHENMFWYRQDPGLGLRLIYFSYDVKMKEKGDIPEGYSVSREKKERFSLILESASTNQTSMYLCASELAGVTDTQYFGPGTRLTVL.

The chain employs TRBV7-6 and TRBJ2-1; TRBD2 matches 9 bases. Germline CDR1 reads SGHVS; CDR2 reads FNYEAQ. The CDR3 covers 15 residues. With 3 bases clipped from V and 8 bases from J, the junction kept 8 bases outside the gene matches. The CDR3 reads CASSFSPGLAYEQFF. DNA for the CDR3: TGTGCCAGCAGCTTTTCCCCGGGACTAGCATATGAGCAGTTCTTC.

The J gene is TRBJ1-5, the V gene TRBV27; D is possibly TRBD1 (5 bases). With 1 base removed from V and 3 bases from J, the gap between germline ends came to 16 bases. The CDR3 is made up of 17 amino acids. CDR1 is MNHEY, CDR2 SMNVEV, per germline (reference sequence). CDR3 DNA: TGTGCCAGCAGTTTATACACCCCGGGACGGCACAATCAGCCCCAGCATTTT. As protein: CASSLYTPGRHNQPQHF.

The CDR3 DNA reads TGTGCCAGCAGCTTGGCCTCGGGTTCTGGCACAGATACGCAGTATTTT. Amino acid sequence: CASSLASGSGTDTQYF. This chain connects TRBV5-6 to TRBJ2-3, with no clear D. The V end was cut by 0 bases, the J end by 1 base, with 12 bases between. The germline V gene has CDR1 SGHDT and CDR2 YYEEEE. The CDR3 is 16 residues long.

J is TRBJ2-3 and V is TRBV14; 7 positions agree with TRBD1. The V gene end was trimmed by 2 bases and the J gene end by 2 bases; junction bases not matched to a gene: 7. CDR3 length: 16 residues. Germline V CDR1 and CDR2: SGHDN, FVKESK. The CDR3, as DNA: TGTGCCAGCAGCCAATGGGGACAGCGTCTCACAGATACGCAGTATTTT. This encodes CASSQWGQRLTDTQYF.

V gene TRBV7-2 combines with J gene TRBJ2-7, with 7 bases identical to TRBD2. The CDR3 is made up of 14 amino acids. The trim removed 4 bases at V and 2 bases at J, leaving 5 bases unmatched. The germline V gene encodes CDR1 SGHTA and CDR2 FQGNSA. The CDR3 DNA reads as TGTGCCAGCAGCTCGGGAGGCGGGACCTACGAGCAGTACTTC. Residues: CASSSGGGTYEQYF.

The sample holds one count of this clone. At the DNA level, this CDR3 is encoded by other sequences in the same sample as well. The genes are TRBV6-5 and TRBJ1-1; D is uncertain. This CDR3 is 12 amino acids long. The germline V gene encodes CDR1 MNHEY and CDR2 SVGAGI. Trimming took off 5 bases at V and 0 bases at J, with 4 bases between the two ends. The CDR3 reads CASSRLNTEAFF. The CDR3 DNA is TGTGCCAGCAGTAGGCTGAACACTGAAGCTTTCTTT.

This clone has just one count. V and J are TRBV28 and TRBJ2-7, with D possibly being TRBD2 (5 bases). With 5 bases removed from V and 9 bases from J, the gap between germline ends came to 23 bases. The germline CDR1 and CDR2 sequences are MDHEN and SYDVKM. This CDR3 has 15 amino acids. The CDR3 bases are TGTGCCAGCAGTACACCCGCGGGTGGGCTTTTCGCGCAGTACTTC. This gives the protein CASSTPAGGLFAQYF.

V is TRBV7-2 and J is TRBJ2-3; 12 bases align to TRBD2. Germline-derived CDR1 and CDR2 are SGHTA and FQGNSA. There are 17 residues in the CDR3. The ends lost 1 base at V and 6 bases at J; junction bases unmatched: 8. CDR3 DNA sequence: TGTGCCAGCAGCTTAGAACGACTAGCGGGAGCTTGGGATACGCAGTATTTT. It codes for CASSLERLAGAWDTQYF.

The chain carries TRBV18 and TRBJ1-3; D is uncertain. V was pared by 3 bases and J by 8 bases, with 5 bases between. The CDR3 is 11 amino acids. The germline V gene encodes CDR1 KGHSH and CDR2 LQKENI. Written as DNA, the CDR3 is TGTGCCAGCTCACCGGAGTACACCATATATTTT. Its translation: CASSPEYTIYF.

The genes are TRBV7-2 and TRBJ2-3; 7 positions agree with TRBD2. Germline CDR1 is SGHTA and CDR2 is FQGNSA. The CDR3 contains 18 residues. The junction had 15 bases not matched to a gene; V was cut back by 4 bases and J by 2 bases. DNA of the CDR3: TGTGCCAGCAGCTCCCCCCGGGGTTGGGAGGGCCTCACAGATACGCAGTATTTT. Translating it yields CASSSPRGWEGLTDTQYF.

The chain has TRBV5-1 and TRBJ2-2, with 9 bases aligning to TRBD1. With 1 base clipped from V and 5 bases from J, the junction kept 3 bases outside the gene matches. Looked up from germline, CDR1 is SGHRS and CDR2 is YFSETQ. The length of the CDR3 is 15 residues. CDR3 DNA sequence: TGCGCCAGCAGCTTGTCCGGACAGGGGACCGGGGAGCTGTTTTTT. This translates into CASSLSGQGTGELFF. The full variable domain, rest sourced from reference TRBV5-1 and TRBJ2-2, is KAGVTQTPRYLIKTRGQQVTLSCSPISGHRSVSWYQQTPGQGLQFLFEYFSETQRNKGNFPGRFSGRQFSNSRSEMNVSTLELGDSALYLCASSLSGQGTGELFFGEGSRLTVL.

The CDR3 DNA is TGTGCCAGCAGTCGAAGGGGTGATCAGCCCCAGCATTTT. Residues: CASSRRGDQPQHF. The chain carries TRBV6-5 and TRBJ1-5; tentative D call: TRBD1 (5 bases). CDR3 size: 13 residues. Germline values: CDR1 MNHEY, CDR2 SVGAGI. The V and J ends lost 5 bases and 5 bases respectively, with 10 bases between them.

The chain is built from TRBV6-5 and TRBJ1-5; no clear D. The V gene lost 8 bases and the J gene lost 3 bases, with 17 bases spanning the gap. Germline V CDR1 and CDR2: MNHEY, SVGAGI. This CDR3 has 15 residues. CDR3 amino acids: CASSPATQANQPQHF. The CDR3 nucleotides read TGTGCCAGCTCCCCGGCCACCCAGGCCAATCAGCCCCAGCATTTT.

This chain joins TRBV5-1 and TRBJ2-1; 11 bases map to TRBD2. Germline values: CDR1 SGHRS, CDR2 YFSETQ. The CDR3 is 15 residues long. The V and J ends lost 5 bases and 6 bases, in that order; junction bases with no gene match: 7. The CDR3, as DNA: TGCGCCAGCAGATTTCTAGCGGGAGGCGGCAATGAGCAGTTCTTC. This encodes CASRFLAGGGNEQFF.

This clone was detected a few times. The rearrangement joins TRBV19 to TRBJ2-2; weak D call: TRBD2 (5 bases). Germline CDR1 is LNHDA and CDR2 is SQIVND (reference sequence). Trimming removed 6 bases at V and 7 bases at J, with 15 bases between. This CDR3 region has 14 residues. CDR3 amino acids: CASRRRVPDGELFF. The CDR3 nucleotides read TGTGCCAGTAGGAGGCGGGTACCTGACGGGGAGCTGTTTTTT.

The chain joins TRBV9 to TRBJ1-5; D remains ambiguous. V lost 3 bases, J lost 7 bases, and 14 bases lay in between. The CDR3 length is 14 residues. Looked up from germline, CDR1 is SGDLS and CDR2 is YYNGEE. The DNA for the CDR3 is TGTGCCAGCAGCGCCGGAGCGACGTCACAGCCCCAGCATTTT. It encodes CASSAGATSQPQHF.